This T cell receptor (beta chain) emerged from a study of shared clonotypes between healthy human individuals. The V gene's germline CDR1 is GTSNPN and CDR2 SVGIG (reference sequence). Trimming at V came to 4 bases and at J to 11 bases, leaving 13 bases not matched to a gene. The CDR3 totals 14 residues. Sequencing was performed with immunoSEQ multiplex PCR; in TCRdb, only in-frame clones are kept and a portion is missing. The sample has 500,000 to 550,000 clones; approximately 95% are singletons. Material: naive CD4+ T cells sorted from blood. Subset meaning: CD45RA+ positively selected. This TCR came from a woman under 40 in good health. This chain links TRBV30 with TRBJ2-1; TRBD2 agrees at 8 bases. CDR3 sequence: CAWTLGLERMQQFF. CDR3 sequence (DNA): TGTGCCTGGACCCTGGGACTAGAACGTATGCAGCAGTTCTTC.